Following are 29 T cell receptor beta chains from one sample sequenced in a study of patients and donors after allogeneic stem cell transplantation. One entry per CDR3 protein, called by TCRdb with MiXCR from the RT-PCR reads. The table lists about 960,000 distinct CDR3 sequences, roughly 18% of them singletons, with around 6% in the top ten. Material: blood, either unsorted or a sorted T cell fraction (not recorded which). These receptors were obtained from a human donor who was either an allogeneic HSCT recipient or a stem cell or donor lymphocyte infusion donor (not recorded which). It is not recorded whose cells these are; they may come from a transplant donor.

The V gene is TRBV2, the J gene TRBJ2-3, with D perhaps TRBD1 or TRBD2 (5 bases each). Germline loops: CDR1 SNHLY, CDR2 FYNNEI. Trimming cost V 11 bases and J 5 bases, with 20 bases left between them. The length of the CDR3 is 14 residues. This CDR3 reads CAAREGRPGDTQYF. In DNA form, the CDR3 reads TGTGCCGCCCGAGAGGGACGTCCGGGAGATACGCAGTATTTT.

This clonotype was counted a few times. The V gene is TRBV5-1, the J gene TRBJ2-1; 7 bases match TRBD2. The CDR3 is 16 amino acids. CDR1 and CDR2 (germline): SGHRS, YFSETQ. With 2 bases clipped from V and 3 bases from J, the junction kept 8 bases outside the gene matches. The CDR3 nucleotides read TGCGCCAGCAGCTTAATAACGGGGGGTCTCTACAATGAGCAGTTCTTC. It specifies CASSLITGGLYNEQFF. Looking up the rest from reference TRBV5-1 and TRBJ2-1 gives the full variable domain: KAGVTQTPRYLIKTRGQQVTLSCSPISGHRSVSWYQQTPGQGLQFLFEYFSETQRNKGNFPGRFSGRQFSNSRSEMNVSTLELGDSALYLCASSLITGGLYNEQFFGPGTRLTVL.

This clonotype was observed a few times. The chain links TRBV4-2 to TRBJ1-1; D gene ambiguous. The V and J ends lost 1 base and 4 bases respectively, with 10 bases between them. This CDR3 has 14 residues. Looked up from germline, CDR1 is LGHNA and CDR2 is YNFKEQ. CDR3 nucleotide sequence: TGTGCCAGCAGCCAAGGCCTTCGGGGCACTGAAGCTTTCTTT. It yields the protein CASSQGLRGTEAFF.

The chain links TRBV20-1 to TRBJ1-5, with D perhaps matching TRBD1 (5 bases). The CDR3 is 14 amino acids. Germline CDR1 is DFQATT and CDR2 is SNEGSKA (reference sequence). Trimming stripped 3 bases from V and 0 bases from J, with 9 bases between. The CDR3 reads CSARATASNQPQHF. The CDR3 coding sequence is TGCAGTGCTAGGGCGACAGCTAGCAATCAGCCCCAGCATTTT.

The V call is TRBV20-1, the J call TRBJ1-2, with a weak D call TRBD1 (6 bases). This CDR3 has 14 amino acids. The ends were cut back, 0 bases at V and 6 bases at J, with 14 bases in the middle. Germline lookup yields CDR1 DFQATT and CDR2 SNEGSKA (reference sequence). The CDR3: CSARDNRAGDGYTF. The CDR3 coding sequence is TGCAGTGCTAGAGATAACAGGGCTGGGGATGGCTACACCTTC.

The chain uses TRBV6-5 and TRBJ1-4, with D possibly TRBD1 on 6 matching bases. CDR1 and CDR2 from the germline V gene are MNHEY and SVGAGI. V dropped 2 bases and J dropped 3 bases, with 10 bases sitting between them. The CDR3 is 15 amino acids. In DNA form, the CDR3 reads TGTGCCAGCAGTTACAGGGGGACGGCTAATGAAAAACTGTTTTTT. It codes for CASSYRGTANEKLFF.

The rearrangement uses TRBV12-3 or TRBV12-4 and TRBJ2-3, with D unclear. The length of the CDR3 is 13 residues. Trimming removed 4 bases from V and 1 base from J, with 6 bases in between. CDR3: CASSYFGTDTQYF. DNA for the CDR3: TGTGCCAGCAGTTACTTCGGCACAGATACGCAGTATTTT.

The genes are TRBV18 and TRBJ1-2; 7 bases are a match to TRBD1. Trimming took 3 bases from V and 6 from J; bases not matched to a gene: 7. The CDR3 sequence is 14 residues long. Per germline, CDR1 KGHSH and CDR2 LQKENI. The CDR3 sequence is CASSPAGTDNGYTF. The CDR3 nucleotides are TGTGCCAGCTCACCGGCCGGGACAGATAATGGCTACACCTTC. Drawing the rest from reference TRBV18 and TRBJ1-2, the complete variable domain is NAGVMQNPRHLVRRRGQEARLRCSPMKGHSHVYWYRQLPEEGLKFMVYLQKENIIDESGMPKERFSAEFPKEGPSILRIQQVVRGDSAAYFCASSPAGTDNGYTFGSGTRLTVV.

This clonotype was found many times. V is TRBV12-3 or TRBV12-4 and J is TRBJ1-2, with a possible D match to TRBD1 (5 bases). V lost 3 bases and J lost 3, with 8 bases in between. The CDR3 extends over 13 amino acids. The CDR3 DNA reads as TGTGCCAGCAGTTTTCAGGGCCACTATGGCTACACCTTC. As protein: CASSFQGHYGYTF.

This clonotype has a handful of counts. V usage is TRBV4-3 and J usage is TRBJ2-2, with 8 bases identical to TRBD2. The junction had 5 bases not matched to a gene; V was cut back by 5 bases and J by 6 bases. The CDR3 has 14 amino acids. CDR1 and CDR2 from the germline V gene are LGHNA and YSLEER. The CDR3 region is CASSIGTRSGELFF. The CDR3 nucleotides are TGCGCCAGCAGCATCGGGACTAGATCCGGGGAGCTGTTTTTT.

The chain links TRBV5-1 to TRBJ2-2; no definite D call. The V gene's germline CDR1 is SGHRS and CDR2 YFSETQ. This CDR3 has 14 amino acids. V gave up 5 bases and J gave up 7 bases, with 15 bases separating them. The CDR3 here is CASRLSSRNGELFF. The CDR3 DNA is TGCGCCAGCAGGCTTAGTTCAAGGAACGGGGAGCTGTTTTTT.

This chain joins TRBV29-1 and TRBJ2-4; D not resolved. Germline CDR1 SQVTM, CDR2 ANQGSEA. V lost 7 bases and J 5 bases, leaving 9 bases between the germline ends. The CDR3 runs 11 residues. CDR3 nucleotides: TGCAGCGGAGCCCATGAAAACATTCAGTACTTC. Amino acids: CSGAHENIQYF.

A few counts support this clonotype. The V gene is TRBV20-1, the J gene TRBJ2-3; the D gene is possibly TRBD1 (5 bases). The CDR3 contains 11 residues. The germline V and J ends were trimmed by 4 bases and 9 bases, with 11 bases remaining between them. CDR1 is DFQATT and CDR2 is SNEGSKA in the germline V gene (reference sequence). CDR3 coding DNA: TGCAGTGCTATTCCAGGGCCCACGCAGTATTTT. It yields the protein CSAIPGPTQYF.

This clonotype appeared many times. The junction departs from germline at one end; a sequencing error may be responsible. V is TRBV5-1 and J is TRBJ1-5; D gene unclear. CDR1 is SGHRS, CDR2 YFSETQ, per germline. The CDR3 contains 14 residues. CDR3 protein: CASSLEGSNQPQHF. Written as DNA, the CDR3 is TGTGCCAGCAGCTTAGAGGGTAGCAATCAGCCCCAGCATTTT. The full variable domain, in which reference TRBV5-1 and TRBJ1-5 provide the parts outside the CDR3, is KAGVTQTPRYLIKTRGQQVTLSCSPISGHRSVSWYQQTPGQGLQFLFEYFSETQRNKGNFPGRFSGRQFSNSRSEMNVSTLELGDSALYLCASSLEGSNQPQHFGDGTRLSIL.

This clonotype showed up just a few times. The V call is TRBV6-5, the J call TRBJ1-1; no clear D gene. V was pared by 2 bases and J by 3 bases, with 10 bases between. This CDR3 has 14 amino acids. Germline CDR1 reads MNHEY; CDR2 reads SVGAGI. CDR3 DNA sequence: TGTGCCAGCAGTTACCTACTAGGTGACACTGAAGCTTTCTTT. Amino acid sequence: CASSYLLGDTEAFF.

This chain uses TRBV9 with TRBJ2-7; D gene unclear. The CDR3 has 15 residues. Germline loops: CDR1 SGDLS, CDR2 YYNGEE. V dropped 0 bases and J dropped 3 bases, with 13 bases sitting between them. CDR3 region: CASSVAPGLVYEQYF. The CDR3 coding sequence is TGTGCCAGCAGCGTAGCCCCGGGTTTAGTCTACGAGCAGTACTTC.

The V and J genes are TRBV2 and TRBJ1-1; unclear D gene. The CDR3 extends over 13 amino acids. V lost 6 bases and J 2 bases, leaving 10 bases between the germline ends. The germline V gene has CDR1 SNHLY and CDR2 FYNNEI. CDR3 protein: CASRSEGNTEAFF. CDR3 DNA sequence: TGTGCCAGCAGGTCCGAGGGCAACACTGAAGCTTTCTTT.

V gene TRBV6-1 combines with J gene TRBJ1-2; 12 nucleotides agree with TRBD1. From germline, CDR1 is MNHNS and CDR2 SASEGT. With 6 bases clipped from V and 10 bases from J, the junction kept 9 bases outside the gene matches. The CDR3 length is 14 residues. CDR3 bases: TGTGCCAGCAGGGGGACAGGGGGCAGGGATGTCTACACCTTC. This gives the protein CASRGTGGRDVYTF.

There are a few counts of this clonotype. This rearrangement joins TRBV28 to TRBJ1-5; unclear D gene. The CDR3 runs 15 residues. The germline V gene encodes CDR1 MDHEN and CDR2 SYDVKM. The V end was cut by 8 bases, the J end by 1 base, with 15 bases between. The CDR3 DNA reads TGTGCCAGCGAAATTGAGGCTTCCAGCAATCAGCCCCAGCATTTT. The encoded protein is CASEIEASSNQPQHF.

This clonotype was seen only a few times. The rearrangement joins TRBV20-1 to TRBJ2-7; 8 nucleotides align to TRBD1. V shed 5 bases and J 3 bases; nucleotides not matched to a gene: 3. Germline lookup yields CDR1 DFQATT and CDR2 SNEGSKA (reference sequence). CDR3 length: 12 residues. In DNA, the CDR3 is TGCAGTGCTGGGACAGGTTACTACGAGCAGTACTTC. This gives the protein CSAGTGYYEQYF.

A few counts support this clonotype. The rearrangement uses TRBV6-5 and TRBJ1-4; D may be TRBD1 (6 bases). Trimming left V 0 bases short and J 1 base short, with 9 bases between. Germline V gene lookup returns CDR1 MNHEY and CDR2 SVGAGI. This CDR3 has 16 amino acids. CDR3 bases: TGTGCCAGCAGTTACTCGGGGGCGGGAACTAATGAAAAACTGTTTTTT. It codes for CASSYSGAGTNEKLFF.

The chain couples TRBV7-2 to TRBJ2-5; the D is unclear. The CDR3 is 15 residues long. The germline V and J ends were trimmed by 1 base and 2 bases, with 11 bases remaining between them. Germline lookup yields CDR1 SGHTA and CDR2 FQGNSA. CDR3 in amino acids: CASSLDQKPQETQYF. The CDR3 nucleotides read TGTGCCAGCAGCTTAGACCAGAAACCTCAAGAGACCCAGTACTTC.

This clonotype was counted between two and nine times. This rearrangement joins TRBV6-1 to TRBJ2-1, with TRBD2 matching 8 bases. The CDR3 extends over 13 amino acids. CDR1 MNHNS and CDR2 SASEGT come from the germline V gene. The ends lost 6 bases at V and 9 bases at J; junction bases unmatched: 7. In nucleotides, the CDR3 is TGTGCCAGCAGGAACCCCGGGGGGGTTGAGCAGTTCTTC. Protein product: CASRNPGGVEQFF.

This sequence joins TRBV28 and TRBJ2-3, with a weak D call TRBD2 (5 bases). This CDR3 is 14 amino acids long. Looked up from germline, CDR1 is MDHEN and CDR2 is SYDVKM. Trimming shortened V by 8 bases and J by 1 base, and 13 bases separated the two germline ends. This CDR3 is CASSPAAGTDTQYF. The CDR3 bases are TGTGCCAGCTCGCCGGCAGCGGGCACAGATACGCAGTATTTT.

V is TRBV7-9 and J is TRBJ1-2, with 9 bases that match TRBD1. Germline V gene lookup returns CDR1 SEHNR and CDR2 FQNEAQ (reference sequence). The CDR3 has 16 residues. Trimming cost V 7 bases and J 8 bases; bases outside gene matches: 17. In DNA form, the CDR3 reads TGTGCCAGCACTAATTCCGGGGGGACAGGGAGAATCGGCTACACCTTC. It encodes CASTNSGGTGRIGYTF.

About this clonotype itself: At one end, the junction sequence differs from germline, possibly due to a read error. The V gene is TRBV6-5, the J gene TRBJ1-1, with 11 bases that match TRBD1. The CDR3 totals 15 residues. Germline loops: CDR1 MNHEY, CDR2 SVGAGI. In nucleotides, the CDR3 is TGTGCCAGAAGTTACTCGGGACAGGGGGATACTGAAGCTTTCTTT. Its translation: CARSYSGQGDTEAFF.

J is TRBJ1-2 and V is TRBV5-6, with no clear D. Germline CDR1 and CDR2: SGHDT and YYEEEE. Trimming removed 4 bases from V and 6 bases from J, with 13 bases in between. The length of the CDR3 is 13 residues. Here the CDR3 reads CASSPGLGDGYTF. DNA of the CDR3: TGTGCCAGCAGCCCGGGTCTTGGGGATGGCTACACCTTC.

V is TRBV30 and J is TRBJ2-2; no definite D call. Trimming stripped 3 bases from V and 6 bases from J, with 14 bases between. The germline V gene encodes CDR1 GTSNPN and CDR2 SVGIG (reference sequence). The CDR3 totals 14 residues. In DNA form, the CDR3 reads TGTGCCTGGAGCCTTGCGCAGGACGCCGGGGAGCTGTTTTTT. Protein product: CAWSLAQDAGELFF. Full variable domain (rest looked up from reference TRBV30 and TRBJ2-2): SQTIHQWPATLVQPVGSPLSLECTVEGTSNPNLYWYRQAAGRGLQLLFYSVGIGQISSEVPQNLSASRPQDRQFILSSKKLLLSDSGFYLCAWSLAQDAGELFFGEGSRLTVL.

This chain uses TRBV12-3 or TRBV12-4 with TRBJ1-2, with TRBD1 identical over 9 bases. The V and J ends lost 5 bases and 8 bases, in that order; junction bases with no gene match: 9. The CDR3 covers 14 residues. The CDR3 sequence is CASSPTQGAHGYTF. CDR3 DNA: TGTGCCAGCAGTCCCACACAGGGGGCGCACGGCTACACCTTC.